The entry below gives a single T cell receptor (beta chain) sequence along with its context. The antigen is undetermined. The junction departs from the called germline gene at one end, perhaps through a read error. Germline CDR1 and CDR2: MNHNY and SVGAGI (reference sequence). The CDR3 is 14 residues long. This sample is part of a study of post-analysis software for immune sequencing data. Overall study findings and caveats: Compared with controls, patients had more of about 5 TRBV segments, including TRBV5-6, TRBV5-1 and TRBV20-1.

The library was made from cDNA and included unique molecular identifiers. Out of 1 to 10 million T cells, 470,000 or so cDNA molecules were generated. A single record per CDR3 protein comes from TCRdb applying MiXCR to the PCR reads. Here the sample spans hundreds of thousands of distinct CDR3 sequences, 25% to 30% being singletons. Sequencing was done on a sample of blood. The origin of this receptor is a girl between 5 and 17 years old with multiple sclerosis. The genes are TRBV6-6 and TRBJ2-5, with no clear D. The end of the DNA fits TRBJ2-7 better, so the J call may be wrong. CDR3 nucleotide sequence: TGTGCCAGCACTTACTTGGGCCGACTCTACGAGCAGTACTTC. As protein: CASTYLGRLYEQYF.